Below are 15 T cell receptor beta chains sequenced from a single sample in a study of neurological immune-mediated disorders. MiXCR, run by TCRdb on the 5' RACE reads, gives a single entry per CDR3 protein. The sample consists of roughly 18,000 distinct CDR3 sequences, less than 15% of them appearing once. Sequences were obtained from CD4+ T cells from blood. The receptors stem from a woman aged 55-70 years with HTLV-1-associated myelopathy (HAM/TSP).

This clonotype was found many times. The chain couples TRBV6-5 to TRBJ1-4; D uncertain. V was shortened by 0 bases and J by 6 bases, with 5 bases between the two germline ends. This CDR3 contains 13 residues. Germline CDR1 and CDR2: MNHEY and SVGAGI. CDR3 bases: TGTGCCAGCAGTTACTCTTCCGATGAAAAACTGTTTTTT. Translated, it gives CASSYSSDEKLFF.

This clonotype appeared many times. This sequence joins TRBV7-9 and TRBJ2-1; no definite D call. Germline V gives CDR1 SEHNR, CDR2 FQNEAQ (reference sequence). Between the trimmed V and J ends, which lost 1 base and 5 bases, there was a span of 6 bases. The CDR3 is 13 amino acids. CDR3 nucleotides: TGTGCCAGCAGCTTAGGCGCCCACAATGAGCAGTTCTTC. Translating gives CASSLGAHNEQFF.

The chain links TRBV7-2 to TRBJ2-2, with 7 bases identical to TRBD1. In germline, CDR1 is SGHTA, CDR2 FQGNSA. With V trimmed by 5 bases and J by 4 bases, 4 bases remained unmatched. CDR3 length equals 14 residues. CDR3 in amino acids: CASSPPGGTGELFF. The DNA of the CDR3 is TGTGCCAGCAGCCCCCCAGGGGGCACCGGGGAGCTGTTTTTT.

Many counts were recorded for this clonotype. The chain employs TRBV7-2 and TRBJ1-1; 8 positions agree with TRBD1. Germline V lookup: CDR1 SGHTA, CDR2 FQGNSA. The CDR3 covers 14 residues. V shed 2 bases, J shed 3 bases, and the junction held 2 bases outside the gene matches. CDR3 amino acids: CASSLTGGDTEAFF. The CDR3, as DNA: TGTGCCAGCAGCTTAACAGGGGGAGACACTGAAGCTTTCTTT.

In this sample, this clonotype turned up many times. The chain employs TRBV6-6 and TRBJ2-3; TRBD2 might be the D (7 bases). V lost 0 bases and J lost 2, with 15 bases in between. The V gene's germline CDR1 is MNHNY and CDR2 SVGAGI (reference sequence). The CDR3 extends over 17 amino acids. For the CDR3, the DNA is TGTGCCAGCAGTTACTCGATAAGGGGGGGCTACACAGATACGCAGTATTTT. Protein product: CASSYSIRGGYTDTQYF.

Ten or more counts support this clonotype. This rearrangement joins TRBV5-1 to TRBJ2-7; TRBD1 agrees at 8 bases. The CDR3 loop spans 14 amino acids. Losses at the gene ends were 4 bases for V and 1 base for J; bases not matched to a gene: 4. Germline CDR1 reads SGHRS; CDR2 reads YFSETQ. Written as DNA, the CDR3 is TGCGCCAGCAGCACCGGGACAGGATCCTACGAGCAGTACTTC. Amino acids: CASSTGTGSYEQYF.

This clonotype was counted many times. The rearrangement uses TRBV7-2 and TRBJ2-3; D is unresolved. Germline loops: CDR1 SGHTA, CDR2 FQGNSA. Trimming pared 3 bases from V and 4 bases from J, leaving 11 bases between. The CDR3 spans 14 residues. CDR3 DNA sequence: TGTGCCAGCAGCTTTGGTCTTGGGTCAGATACGCAGTATTTT. As protein: CASSFGLGSDTQYF.

This clonotype was seen at least ten times. The CDR3 is CASTRGLTYEQYF. Here the CDR3 DNA reads TGTGCCAGCACCCGGGGCCTAACCTACGAGCAGTACTTC. The chain links TRBV12-3 or TRBV12-4 to TRBJ2-7; D possibly uses TRBD1 or TRBD2 (5 bases each). This CDR3 is 13 amino acids long. V was shortened by 7 bases and J by 2 bases, with 12 bases between the two germline ends.

This clonotype was found many times. The chain joins TRBV20-1 to TRBJ2-1; 10 nucleotides match TRBD1. Per germline, CDR1 DFQATT and CDR2 SNEGSKA (reference sequence). J gave up 4 bases and V 6 bases, and 6 bases lay outside the gene matches. This CDR3 is 14 amino acids long. CDR3 sequence: CSATRDRGYNEQFF. The CDR3 coding sequence is TGCAGTGCCACCCGGGACAGGGGATACAATGAGCAGTTCTTC.

This clonotype came up many times. The chain joins TRBV4-1 to TRBJ2-3; weak D call: TRBD2 (5 bases). CDR1 is MGHRA and CDR2 is YSYEKL in the germline V gene. The V and J ends lost 3 bases and 0 bases respectively, with 13 bases between them. The CDR3 has 16 amino acids. The CDR3 DNA reads TGCGCCAGCAGCCAGTCGCTAGCTATTAGCACAGATACGCAGTATTTT. Its protein product is CASSQSLAISTDTQYF.

At least ten counts were recorded for this clonotype. The chain carries TRBV29-1 and TRBJ2-2; D is perhaps TRBD2 (6 bases). V lost 5 bases to trimming and J lost 4 bases, with 11 bases between them. Germline CDR1 is SQVTM and CDR2 is ANQGSEA. The CDR3 has 13 residues. DNA of the CDR3: TGCAGCGTTAACCAGGGAGGCACCGGGGAGCTGTTTTTT. Protein sequence: CSVNQGGTGELFF.

This clonotype was observed a few times. This sequence joins TRBV24-1 and TRBJ1-1, with unresolved D. V gave up 4 bases and J gave up 1 base, with 12 bases separating them. Germline V gives CDR1 KGHDR, CDR2 SFDVKD. This CDR3 region has 15 residues. Here the CDR3 DNA reads TGTGCCACCAGTGACTCTGGTGGGAAGAACACTGAAGCTTTCTTT. Protein sequence: CATSDSGGKNTEAFF.

In this sample, this clonotype turned up many times. A much more abundant neighbour one base away suggests this may be a read error. The chain combines TRBV20-1 with TRBJ2-3; the D is unclear. The length of the CDR3 is 13 residues. Germline CDR1 is DFQATT and CDR2 is SNEGSKA (reference sequence). Deletions cut 2 bases from V and 5 bases from J, with 11 bases between. CDR3 sequence reads: CSARLGYIDTQYF. The CDR3 coding sequence is TGCAGTGCTAGATTAGGGTACATAGATACGCAGTATTTT.

This clonotype was counted at least ten times. The V gene is TRBV12-3 or TRBV12-4, the J gene TRBJ2-5, with no clear D. The ends were cut back, 3 bases at V and 1 base at J, with 6 bases in the middle. The CDR3 length is 13 residues. The CDR3 protein is CASSLYSQETQYF. CDR3 coding DNA: TGTGCCAGCAGTTTGTACAGCCAAGAGACCCAGTACTTC.

This clonotype was recorded at least ten times. The chain combines TRBV7-9 with TRBJ1-2, with D possibly matching TRBD1 (6 bases). The V end was cut by 4 bases, the J end by 7 bases, with 19 bases between. The germline gives CDR1 SEHNR, CDR2 FQNEAQ (reference sequence). This CDR3 has 15 amino acids. The CDR3 DNA sequence: TGTGCCAGCAGCTCCCAGGGGACCGGGATCGGTGGCTACACCTTC. This sequence encodes CASSSQGTGIGGYTF.